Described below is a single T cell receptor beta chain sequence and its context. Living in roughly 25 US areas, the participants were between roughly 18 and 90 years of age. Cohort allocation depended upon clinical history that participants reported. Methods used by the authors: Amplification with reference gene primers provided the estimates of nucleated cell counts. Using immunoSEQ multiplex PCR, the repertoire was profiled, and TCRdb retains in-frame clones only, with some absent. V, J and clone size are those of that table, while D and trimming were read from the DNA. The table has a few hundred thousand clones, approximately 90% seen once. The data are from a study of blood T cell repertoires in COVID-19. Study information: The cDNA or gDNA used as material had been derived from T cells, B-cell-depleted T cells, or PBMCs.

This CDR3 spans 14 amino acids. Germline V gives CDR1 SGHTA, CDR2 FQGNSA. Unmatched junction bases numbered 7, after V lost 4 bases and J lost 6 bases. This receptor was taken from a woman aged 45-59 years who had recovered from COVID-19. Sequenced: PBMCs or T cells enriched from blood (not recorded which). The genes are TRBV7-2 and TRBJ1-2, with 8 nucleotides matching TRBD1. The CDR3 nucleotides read TGTGCCAGCAGCTGGGGGACAGGATCAAATGGCTACACCTTC. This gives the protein CASSWGTGSNGYTF.